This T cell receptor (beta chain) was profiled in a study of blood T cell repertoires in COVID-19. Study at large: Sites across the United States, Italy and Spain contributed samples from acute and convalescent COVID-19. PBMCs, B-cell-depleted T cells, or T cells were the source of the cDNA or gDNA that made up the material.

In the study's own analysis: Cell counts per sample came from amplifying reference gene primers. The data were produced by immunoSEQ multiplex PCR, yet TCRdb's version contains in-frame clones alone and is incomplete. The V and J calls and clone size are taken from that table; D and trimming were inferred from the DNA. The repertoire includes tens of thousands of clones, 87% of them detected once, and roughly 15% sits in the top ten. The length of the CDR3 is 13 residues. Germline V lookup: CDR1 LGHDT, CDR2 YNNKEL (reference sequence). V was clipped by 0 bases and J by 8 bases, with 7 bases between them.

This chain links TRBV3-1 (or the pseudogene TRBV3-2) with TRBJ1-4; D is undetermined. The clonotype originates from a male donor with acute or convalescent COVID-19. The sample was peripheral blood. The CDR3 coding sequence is TGTGCCAGCAGCCAAGATGCGCCGGAAAAACTGTTTTTT. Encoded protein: CASSQDAPEKLFF.